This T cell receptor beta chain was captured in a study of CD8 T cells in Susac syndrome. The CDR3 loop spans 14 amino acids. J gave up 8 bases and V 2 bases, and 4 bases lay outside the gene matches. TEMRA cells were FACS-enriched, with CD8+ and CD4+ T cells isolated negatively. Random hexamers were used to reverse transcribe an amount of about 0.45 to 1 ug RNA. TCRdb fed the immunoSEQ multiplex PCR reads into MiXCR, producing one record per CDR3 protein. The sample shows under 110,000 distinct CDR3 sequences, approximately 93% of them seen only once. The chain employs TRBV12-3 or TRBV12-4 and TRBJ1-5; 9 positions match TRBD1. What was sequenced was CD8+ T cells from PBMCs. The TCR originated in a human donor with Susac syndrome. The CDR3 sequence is CASSLRQGGKPQHF. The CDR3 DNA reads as TGTGCCAGCAGTTTACGACAGGGGGGGAAGCCCCAGCATTTT.